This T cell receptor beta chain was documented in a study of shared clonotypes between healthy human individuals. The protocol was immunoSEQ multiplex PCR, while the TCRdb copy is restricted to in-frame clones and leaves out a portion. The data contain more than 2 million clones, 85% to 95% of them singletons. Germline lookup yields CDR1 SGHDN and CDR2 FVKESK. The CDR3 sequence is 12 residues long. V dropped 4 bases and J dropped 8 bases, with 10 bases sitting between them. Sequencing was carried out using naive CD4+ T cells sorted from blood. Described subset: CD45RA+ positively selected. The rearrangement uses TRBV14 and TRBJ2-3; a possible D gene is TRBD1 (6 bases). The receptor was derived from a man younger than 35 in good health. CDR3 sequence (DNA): TGTGCCAGCAGCCCCCAAGGGGGTACGCAGTATTTT. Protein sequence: CASSPQGGTQYF.